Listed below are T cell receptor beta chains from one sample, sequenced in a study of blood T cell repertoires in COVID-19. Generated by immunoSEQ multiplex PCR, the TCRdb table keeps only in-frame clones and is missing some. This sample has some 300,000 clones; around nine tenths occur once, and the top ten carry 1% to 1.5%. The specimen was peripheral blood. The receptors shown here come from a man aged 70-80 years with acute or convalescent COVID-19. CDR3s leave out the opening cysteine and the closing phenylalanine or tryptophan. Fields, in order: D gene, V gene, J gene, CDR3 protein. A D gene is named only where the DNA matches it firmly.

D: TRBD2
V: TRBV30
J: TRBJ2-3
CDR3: AWIPLTSGGISSTDTQY

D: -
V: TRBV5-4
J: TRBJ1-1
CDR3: ASSPEAGRVPEAF

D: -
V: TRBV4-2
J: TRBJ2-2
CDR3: ASSQGEGFTGELF

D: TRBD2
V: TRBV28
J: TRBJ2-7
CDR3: ASSAPGLALYEQY

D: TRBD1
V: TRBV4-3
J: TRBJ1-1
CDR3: ASSQAGGRGTEAF

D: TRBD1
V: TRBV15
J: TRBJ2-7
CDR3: ATSREQGASYEQY

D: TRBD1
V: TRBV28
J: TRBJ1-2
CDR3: ASSVDRELGYT

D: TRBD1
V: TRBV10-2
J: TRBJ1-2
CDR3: ASSESHPGQGETGDYGYT

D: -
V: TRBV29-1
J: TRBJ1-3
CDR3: SVNSPGHVNTIY

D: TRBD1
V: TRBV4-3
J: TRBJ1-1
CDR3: ASSLGTGRLNTEAF

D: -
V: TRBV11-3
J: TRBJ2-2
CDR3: ASSLSWAGPTGELF

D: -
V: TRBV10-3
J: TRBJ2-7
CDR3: AIRAGGLYEQY

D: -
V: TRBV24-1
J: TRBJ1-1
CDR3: ATSREIGTEAF

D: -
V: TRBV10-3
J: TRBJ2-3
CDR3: AIRRDIITDTQY

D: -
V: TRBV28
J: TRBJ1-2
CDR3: ASSFLGQIYGYT

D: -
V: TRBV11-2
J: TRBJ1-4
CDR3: ASSRWRATNEKLF

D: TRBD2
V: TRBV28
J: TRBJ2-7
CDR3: ASRTFPGLAYSEQY

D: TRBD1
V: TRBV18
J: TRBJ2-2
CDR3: ASSRQGVNTGELF

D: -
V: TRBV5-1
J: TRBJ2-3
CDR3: ASSLEGRGTDTQY

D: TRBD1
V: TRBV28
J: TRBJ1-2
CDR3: ATHKQGNYGYT

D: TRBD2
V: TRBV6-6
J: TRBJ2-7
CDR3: AIRAGDSGEQY

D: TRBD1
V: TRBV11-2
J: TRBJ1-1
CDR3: ASSPGQGTEAF

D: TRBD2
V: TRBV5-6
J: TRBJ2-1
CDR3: ASSLGLAQYNEQF

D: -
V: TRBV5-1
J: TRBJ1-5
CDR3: ASSLGGEGGNQPQH

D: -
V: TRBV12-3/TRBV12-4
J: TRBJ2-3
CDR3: ASNRVRTDTQY